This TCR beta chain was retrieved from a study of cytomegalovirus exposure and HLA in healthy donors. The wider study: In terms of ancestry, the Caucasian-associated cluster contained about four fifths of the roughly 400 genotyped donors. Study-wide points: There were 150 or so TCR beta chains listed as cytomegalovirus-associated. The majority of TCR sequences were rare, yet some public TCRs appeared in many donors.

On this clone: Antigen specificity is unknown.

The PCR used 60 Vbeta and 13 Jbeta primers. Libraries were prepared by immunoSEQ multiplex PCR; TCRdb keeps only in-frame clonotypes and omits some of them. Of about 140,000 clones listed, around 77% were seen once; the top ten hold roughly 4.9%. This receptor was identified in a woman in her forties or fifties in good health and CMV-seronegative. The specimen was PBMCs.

CDR3 in DNA: TGTGCCAGCAGCTCGGACAGGAAAGAGACCCAGTACTTC. It yields the protein CASSSDRKETQYF. The gene calls are TRBV5-4 and TRBJ2-5; 7 positions match TRBD1. V shed 3 bases and J 3 bases; nucleotides not matched to a gene: 2. Per the germline V gene, CDR1 is SGHNT and CDR2 is YYREEE (reference sequence). The CDR3 loop spans 13 amino acids.